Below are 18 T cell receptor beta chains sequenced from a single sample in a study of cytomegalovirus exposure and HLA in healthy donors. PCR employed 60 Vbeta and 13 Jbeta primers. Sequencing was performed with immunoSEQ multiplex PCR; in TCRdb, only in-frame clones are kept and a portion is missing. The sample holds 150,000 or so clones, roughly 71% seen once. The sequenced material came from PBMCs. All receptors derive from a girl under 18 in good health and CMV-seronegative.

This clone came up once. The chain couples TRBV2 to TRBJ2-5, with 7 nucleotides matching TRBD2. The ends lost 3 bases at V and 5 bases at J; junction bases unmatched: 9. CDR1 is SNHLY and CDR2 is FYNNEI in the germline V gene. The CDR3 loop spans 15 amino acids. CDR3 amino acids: CASSDLASGRETQYF. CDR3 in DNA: TGTGCCAGCAGTGACCTGGCTAGCGGTCGTGAGACCCAGTACTTC.

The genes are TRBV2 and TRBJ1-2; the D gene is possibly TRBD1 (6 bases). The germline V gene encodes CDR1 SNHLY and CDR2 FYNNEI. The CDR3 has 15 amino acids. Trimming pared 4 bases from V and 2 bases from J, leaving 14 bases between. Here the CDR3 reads CASSVKQGGNYGYTF. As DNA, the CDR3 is TGTGCCAGCAGTGTAAAACAGGGTGGAAACTATGGCTACACCTTC.

The DNA for the CDR3 is TGTGCCAGCAGTTACCAGGGAGGGGTCAGCAATCAGCCCCAGCATTTT. This translates into CASSYQGGVSNQPQHF. The chain joins TRBV27 to TRBJ1-5; D might be TRBD1 (5 bases). This CDR3 region has 16 residues. Germline V CDR1 and CDR2: MNHEY, SMNVEV (reference sequence). Trimming cost V 4 bases and J 1 base, with 14 bases left between them.

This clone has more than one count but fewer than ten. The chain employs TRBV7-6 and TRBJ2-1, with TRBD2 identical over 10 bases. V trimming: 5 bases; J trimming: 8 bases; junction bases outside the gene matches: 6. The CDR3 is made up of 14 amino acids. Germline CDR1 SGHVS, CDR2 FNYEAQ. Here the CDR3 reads CASSISGGLDEQFF. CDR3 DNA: TGTGCCAGCAGCATTAGCGGGGGGCTGGATGAGCAGTTCTTC.

CDR3 in amino acids: CASTSWDLAGASYEQYF. CDR3 DNA sequence: TGCGCCAGCACCTCATGGGATCTAGCGGGGGCCTCCTACGAGCAGTACTTC. The chain combines TRBV10-2 with TRBJ2-7; 10 bases align to TRBD2. The V and J ends lost 7 bases and 0 bases, in that order; junction bases with no gene match: 12. Germline CDR1 reads WSHSY; CDR2 reads SAAADI. CDR3 length equals 17 residues.

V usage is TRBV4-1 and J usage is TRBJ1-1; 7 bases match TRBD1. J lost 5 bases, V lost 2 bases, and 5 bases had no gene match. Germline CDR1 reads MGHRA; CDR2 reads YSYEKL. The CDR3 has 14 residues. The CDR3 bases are TGCGCCAGCAGCCAACAGGGGGGTGAAACTGAAGCTTTCTTT. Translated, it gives CASSQQGGETEAFF.

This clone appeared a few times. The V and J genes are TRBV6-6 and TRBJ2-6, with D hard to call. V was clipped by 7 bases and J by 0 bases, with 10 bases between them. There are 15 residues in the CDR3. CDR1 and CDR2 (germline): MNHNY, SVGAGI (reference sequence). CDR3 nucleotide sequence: TGTGCCAGCACCGCGGCACACTCTGGGGCCAACGTCCTGACTTTC. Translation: CASTAAHSGANVLTF.

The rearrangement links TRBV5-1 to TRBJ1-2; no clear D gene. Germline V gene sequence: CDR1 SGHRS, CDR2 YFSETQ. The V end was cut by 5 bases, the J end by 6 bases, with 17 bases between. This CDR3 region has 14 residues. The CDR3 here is CASSPDSFLDGYTF. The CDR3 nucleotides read TGCGCCAGCAGTCCTGATAGCTTCCTAGATGGCTACACCTTC.

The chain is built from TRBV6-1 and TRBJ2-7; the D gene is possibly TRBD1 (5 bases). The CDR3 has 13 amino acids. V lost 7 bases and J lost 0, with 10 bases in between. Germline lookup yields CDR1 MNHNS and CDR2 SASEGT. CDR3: CASKQGTSYEQYF. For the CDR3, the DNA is TGTGCCAGCAAGCAGGGTACCTCCTACGAGCAGTACTTC.

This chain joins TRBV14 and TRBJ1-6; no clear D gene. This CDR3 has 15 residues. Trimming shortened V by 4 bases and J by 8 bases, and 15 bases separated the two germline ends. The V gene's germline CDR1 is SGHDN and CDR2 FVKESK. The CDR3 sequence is CASSRSLGLDSPLHF. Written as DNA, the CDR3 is TGTGCCAGCAGCCGCTCTCTAGGTTTAGATTCACCCCTCCACTTT.

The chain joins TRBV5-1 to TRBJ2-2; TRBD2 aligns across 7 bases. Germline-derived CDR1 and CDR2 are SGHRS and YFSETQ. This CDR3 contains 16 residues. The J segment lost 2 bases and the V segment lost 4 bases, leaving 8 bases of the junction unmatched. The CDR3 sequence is CASSLRGLDNTGELFF. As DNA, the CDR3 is TGCGCCAGCAGCCTCCGAGGACTAGATAACACCGGGGAGCTGTTTTTT.

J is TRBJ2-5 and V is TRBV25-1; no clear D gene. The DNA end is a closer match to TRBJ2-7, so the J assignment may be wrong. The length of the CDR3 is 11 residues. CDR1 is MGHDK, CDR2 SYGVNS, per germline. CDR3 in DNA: TGTGCCAGCAGTCTCTCCTACGAGCAGTACTTC. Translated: CASSLSYEQYF.

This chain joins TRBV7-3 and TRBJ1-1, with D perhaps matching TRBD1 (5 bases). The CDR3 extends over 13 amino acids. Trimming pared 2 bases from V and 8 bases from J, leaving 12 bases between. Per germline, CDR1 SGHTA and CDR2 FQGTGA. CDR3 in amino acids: CASSLFLGREAFF. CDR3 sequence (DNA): TGTGCCAGCAGCTTATTTCTGGGGCGGGAAGCTTTCTTT.

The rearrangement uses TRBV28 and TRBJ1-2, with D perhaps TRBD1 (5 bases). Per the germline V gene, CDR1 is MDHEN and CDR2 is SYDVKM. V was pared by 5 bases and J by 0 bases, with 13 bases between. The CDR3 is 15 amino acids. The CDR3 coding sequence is TGTGCCAGCAGTCCAGGGACGGGAGCTAACTATGGCTACACCTTC. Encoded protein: CASSPGTGANYGYTF.

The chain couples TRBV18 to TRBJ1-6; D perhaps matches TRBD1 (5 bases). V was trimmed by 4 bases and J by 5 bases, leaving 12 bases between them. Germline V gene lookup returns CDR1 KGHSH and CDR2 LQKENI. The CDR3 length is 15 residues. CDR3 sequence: CASSRGQGDNSPLHF. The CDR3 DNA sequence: TGTGCCAGCTCACGGGGCCAAGGGGATAATTCACCCCTCCACTTT.

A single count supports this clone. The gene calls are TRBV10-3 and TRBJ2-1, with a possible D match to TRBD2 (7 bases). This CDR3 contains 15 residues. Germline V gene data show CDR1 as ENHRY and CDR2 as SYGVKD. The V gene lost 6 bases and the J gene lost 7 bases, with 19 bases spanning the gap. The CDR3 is CAIRAGDKALNEQFF. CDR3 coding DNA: TGTGCCATCAGGGCGGGGGACAAGGCTTTGAATGAGCAGTTCTTC.

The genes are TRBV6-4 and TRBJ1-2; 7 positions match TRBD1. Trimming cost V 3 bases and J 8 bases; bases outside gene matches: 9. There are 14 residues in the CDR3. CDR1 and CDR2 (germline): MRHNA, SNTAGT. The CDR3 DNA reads TGTGCCAGCAGTGAAAATCAGGGGGTTGGCGGCTACACCTTC. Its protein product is CASSENQGVGGYTF.

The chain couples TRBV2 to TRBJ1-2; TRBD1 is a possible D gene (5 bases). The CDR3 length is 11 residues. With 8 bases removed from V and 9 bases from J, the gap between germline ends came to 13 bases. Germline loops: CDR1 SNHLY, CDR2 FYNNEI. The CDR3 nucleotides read TGTGCCAGCGTAAAGCAGGGTAGCTACACCTTC. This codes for CASVKQGSYTF.